Listed below are T cell receptor beta chains from one sample, sequenced in a study of T-cell memory formation after mild COVID-19. TCRdb fed the 5' RACE reads into MiXCR, producing one record per CDR3 protein. This repertoire shows 250,000 to 350,000 distinct CDR3 sequences, more than 13% found once; its top ten account for around 20%. Sequencing was done on a sample of PBMCs or a T cell subset sorted from them (not recorded which). These receptors all come from a man aged 18-30 years who had mild COVID-19 (a few samples of this study predate the infection). Cell type and time point are not known. The CDR3 runs from the conserved cysteine through the conserved F or W. A D gene is named only where the DNA matches it firmly. Not every row has a clone size; where given, it reads once, few, many or a size class.

TRBJ1-6	TRBV28	TRBD1	NA	CASSADTGAPLHF	TGTGCCAGCAGTGCTGATACAGGGGCACCCCTCCACTTT
TRBJ1-5	TRBV12-3/TRBV12-4	NA	many	CASSFGGNQPQHF	TGTGCCAGCAGCTTCGGCGGCAATCAGCCCCAGCATTTT
TRBJ2-3	TRBV24-1	NA	few	CATSDFPLTDTQYF	TGTGCCACCAGTGATTTTCCCCTCACAGATACGCAGTATTTT
TRBJ2-5	TRBV2	NA	few	CASSGWGETQYF	TGTGCCAGCAGTGGTTGGGGAGAGACCCAGTACTTC
TRBJ2-3	TRBV6-5	NA	few	CASSGISGGTDTQYF	TGTGCCAGCAGTGGCATATCGGGGGGCACAGATACGCAGTATTTT
TRBJ2-5	TRBV7-2	NA	NA	CASSFGERETQYF	TGTGCCAGCAGCTTTGGGGAAAGAGAGACCCAGTACTTC
TRBJ1-3	TRBV5-1	TRBD1	NA	CASSLGTGSSSGNTIYF	TGCGCCAGCAGCTTGGGGACAGGGAGTTCCTCTGGAAACACCATATATTTT
TRBJ2-7	TRBV7-9	NA	few	CASTTHGPTYEQYF	TGTGCCAGCACCACACACGGGCCGACCTACGAGCAGTACTTC
TRBJ2-4	TRBV12-3/TRBV12-4	NA	NA	CASSLLALLAKNIQYF	TGTGCCAGCAGTTTATTGGCCCTCCTAGCCAAAAACATTCAGTACTTC
TRBJ2-5	TRBV9	NA	many	CASSGDRRPQYF	TGTGCCAGCAGCGGAGACAGGCGTCCTCAGTACTTC
TRBJ2-3	TRBV5-1	NA	NA	CASSLAPSRPRTDTQYF	TGCGCCAGCAGCTTGGCACCTAGCAGACCCCGCACAGATACGCAGTATTTT
TRBJ2-5	TRBV5-1	NA	many	CASSLRGAGETQYF	TGCGCCAGCAGCTTGAGGGGGGCAGGGGAGACCCAGTACTTC
TRBJ2-7	TRBV14	NA	few	CASSHMGRRGGEQYF	TGTGCCAGCAGCCATATGGGACGCAGGGGAGGCGAGCAGTACTTC
TRBJ1-5	TRBV6-6	NA	NA	CASRPRDTMLDSNQPQHF	TGTGCCAGCAGACCCCGGGACACGATGCTTGATAGCAATCAGCCCCAGCATTTT
TRBJ1-6	TRBV3-1	NA	few	CASSPQYNSPLHF	TGTGCCAGCAGCCCCCAGTATAATTCACCCCTCCACTTT
TRBJ1-4	TRBV7-9	TRBD1	NA	CASRQTGVEKLFF	TGTGCCAGCCGCCAGACAGGGGTGGAAAAACTGTTTTTT
TRBJ2-7	TRBV7-9	NA	few	CASSLAGTVTYEQYF	TGTGCCAGCAGCTTAGCCGGGACGGTAACCTACGAGCAGTACTTC
TRBJ2-5	TRBV6-5	TRBD1	NA	CASSYFQGATKETQYF	TGTGCCAGCAGTTATTTCCAGGGGGCGACTAAAGAGACCCAGTACTTC
TRBJ1-6	TRBV3-1	NA	NA	CASSHKILIGRNSPLHF	TGTGCCAGCAGCCACAAAATTCTGATAGGGCGTAATTCACCCCTCCACTTT
TRBJ2-1	TRBV7-9	TRBD2	few	CASSNGGAESYNEQFF	TGTGCCAGCAGCAACGGGGGGGCCGAGTCCTACAATGAGCAGTTCTTC
TRBJ1-6	TRBV20-1	TRBD1	NA	CSAGDRGSYNSPLHF	TGCAGTGCAGGGGACAGGGGGTCCTATAATTCACCCCTCCACTTT
TRBJ1-5	TRBV6-6	NA	many	CASRTLDRNQPQHF	TGTGCCAGCAGAACCCTTGACAGGAATCAGCCCCAGCATTTT
TRBJ2-5	TRBV29-1	TRBD2	NA	CSASPGGQETQYF	TGCAGCGCTTCCCCGGGGGGTCAAGAGACCCAGTACTTC
TRBJ2-5	TRBV4-3	TRBD1	NA	CASSQQTGTGLETQYF	TGCGCCAGCAGCCAACAAACCGGGACAGGGTTGGAGACCCAGTACTTC
TRBJ2-1	TRBV5-1	TRBD2	NA	CASSLAAGGPSEQFF	TGCGCCAGCAGCTTGGCGGCGGGGGGGCCCTCTGAGCAGTTCTTC
TRBJ1-6	TRBV28	TRBD1	few	CASTLRQGDSPLHF	TGTGCCAGCACCCTTCGACAGGGTGATTCACCCCTCCACTTT
TRBJ2-7	TRBV7-3	NA	NA	CASSLGDGPYEQYF	TGTGCCAGCAGCCTAGGGGACGGCCCCTACGAGCAGTACTTC
TRBJ2-5	TRBV11-2	TRBD1	NA	CASSLDDRGLETQYF	TGTGCCAGCAGCTTAGACGACAGGGGGTTAGAGACCCAGTACTTC
TRBJ2-5	TRBV4-3	NA	few	CASSQDWSGGLTETQYF	TGCGCCAGCAGCCAAGATTGGTCGGGGGGCCTAACAGAGACCCAGTACTTC
TRBJ2-5	TRBV15	NA	few	CATSRDLGLPRETQYF	TGTGCCACCAGCAGAGATCTCGGACTCCCCCGGGAGACCCAGTACTTC
TRBJ1-2	TRBV14	TRBD1	NA	CASSQDQTGRHGYTF	TGTGCCAGCAGCCAAGATCAGACAGGGCGGCACGGCTACACCTTC
TRBJ2-3	TRBV12-3/TRBV12-4	TRBD1	few	CASRNLGQGYTDTQYF	TGTGCCAGCAGAAACCTCGGACAGGGATACACAGATACGCAGTATTTT
TRBJ2-3	TRBV5-1	TRBD2	many	CASSEGLAVPTDTQYF	TGCGCCAGCAGCGAGGGACTAGCGGTTCCCACAGATACGCAGTATTTT
TRBJ1-1	TRBV27	NA	many	CASSSPNDRSEAFF	TGTGCCAGCAGTTCCCCGAATGACAGATCTGAAGCTTTCTTT
TRBJ2-7	TRBV5-1	TRBD1	many	CASSGTGQGNEQYF	TGCGCCAGCAGCGGAACGGGACAGGGTAACGAGCAGTACTTC
TRBJ2-1	TRBV5-1	NA	few	CASTLEGSLYNEQFF	TGCGCCAGCACGCTCGAGGGTAGCCTCTACAATGAGCAGTTCTTC
TRBJ1-2	TRBV7-2	NA	few	CASSEHGPYGYTF	TGTGCCAGCAGCGAACACGGACCCTATGGCTACACCTTC
TRBJ2-7	TRBV27	TRBD1	NA	CASSLGGTGTGEQYF	TGTGCCAGCAGTTTAGGTGGGACAGGGACAGGGGAGCAGTACTTC
TRBJ2-7	TRBV6-1	TRBD2	few	CASPPYGGETYEQYF	TGTGCCAGCCCCCCATACGGGGGGGAGACCTACGAGCAGTACTTC
TRBJ1-5	TRBV6-6	NA	NA	CASSYCDCDQPQHF	TGTGCCAGCAGTTACTGCGACTGTGATCAGCCCCAGCATTTT
TRBJ2-5	TRBV5-1	NA	NA	CASSLARGTKETQYF	TGCGCCAGCAGCTTGGCCCGGGGGACGAAAGAGACCCAGTACTTC
TRBJ1-2	TRBV7-8	NA	NA	CASSYGPLNYGYTF	TGTGCCAGCAGCTACGGACCTTTGAACTATGGCTACACCTTC
TRBJ1-5	TRBV4-1	NA	NA	CASSPQYRDANQPQHF	TGCGCCAGCAGCCCCCAATACAGGGACGCGAATCAGCCCCAGCATTTT
TRBJ1-5	TRBV4-1	NA	NA	CDSSQDPGIPLSNQPQHF	TGCGACAGCAGCCAAGACCCAGGAATTCCGCTCAGCAATCAGCCCCAGCATTTT
TRBJ1-3	TRBV7-2	NA	few	CASRLRPPGMSSGNTIYF	TGTGCCAGCAGGCTTCGACCCCCCGGGATGAGCTCTGGAAACACCATATATTTT
TRBJ2-1	TRBV7-3	TRBD2	few	CASSLNPAGAGEQFF	TGTGCCAGCAGCTTAAACCCAGCGGGGGCCGGCGAGCAGTTCTTC